Presented here are 30 T cell receptor beta chains from one specimen sequenced in a study of radiotherapy plus CTLA-4 blockade in lung cancer. Some clones are missing from TCRdb's copy, which holds only in-frame ones; the method was immunoSEQ multiplex PCR. The sample consists of 25,000 to 35,000 clones, 70% to 80% of them appearing once. Source: peripheral blood, taken from a patient treated with radiotherapy plus ipilimumab. Receptor source: a human donor with non-small cell lung cancer that progressed on radiotherapy plus ipilimumab.

This chain links TRBV6-5 with TRBJ2-3, with 12 bases that match TRBD1. Germline V gives CDR1 MNHEY, CDR2 SVGAGI. CDR3 length: 15 residues. The V and J ends lost 5 bases and 2 bases, in that order; junction bases with no gene match: 2. The CDR3 bases are TGTGCCAGCAGTATGGGACAGGGGGCCACAGATACGCAGTATTTT. Translating gives CASSMGQGATDTQYF.

The chain is built from TRBV27 and TRBJ2-3, with D possibly being TRBD2 (6 bases). In germline, CDR1 is MNHEY, CDR2 SMNVEV (reference sequence). The ends were cut back, 6 bases at V and 3 bases at J, with 22 bases in the middle. This CDR3 comprises 17 residues. In DNA, the CDR3 is TGTGCCAGCAGCCGTGTCGGGGGAACAGTACTAACAGATACGCAGTATTTT. Protein product: CASSRVGGTVLTDTQYF.

The chain employs TRBV9 and TRBJ2-2, with TRBD2 as a possible D gene (5 bases). The CDR3 runs to 17 residues. V was cut by 4 bases and J by 1 base, with 17 bases left in between. Germline assignment: CDR1 SGDLS and CDR2 YYNGEE. The CDR3 reads CASSSPHGAGNTGELFF. In DNA form, the CDR3 reads TGTGCCAGCAGCTCACCCCATGGTGCGGGGAACACCGGGGAGCTGTTTTTT. Variable domain in full (rest from reference TRBV9 and TRBJ2-2): DSGVTQTPKHLITATGQRVTLRCSPRSGDLSVYWYQQSLDQGLQFLIQYYNGEERAKGNILERFSAQQFPDLHSELNLSSLELGDSALYFCASSSPHGAGNTGELFFGEGSRLTVL.

The chain employs TRBV11-3 and TRBJ2-7, with TRBD1 matching 8 bases. The germline CDR1 and CDR2 sequences are SGHNT and YENEEA. The CDR3 length is 15 residues. J lost 0 bases, V lost 2 bases, and 3 bases had no gene match. CDR3 region: CASSLRTGTSYEQYF. The CDR3 nucleotides are TGTGCCAGCAGCTTAAGGACAGGGACCTCCTACGAGCAGTACTTC.

This clone was observed a few times. This rearrangement joins TRBV10-1 to TRBJ2-3; no definite D call. The CDR3 loop spans 12 amino acids. Trimming cost V 3 bases and J 2 bases, with 3 bases left between them. In germline, CDR1 is WNHNN, CDR2 SYGVQD (reference sequence). The CDR3 region is CASSDPTDTQYF. CDR3 DNA sequence: TGCGCCAGCAGTGACCCCACAGATACGCAGTATTTT.

The rearrangement links TRBV13 to TRBJ1-1; TRBD1 is a possible D gene (6 bases). Germline CDR1 reads PRHDT; CDR2 reads FYEKMQ (reference sequence). This CDR3 spans 14 amino acids. With 3 bases removed from V and 0 bases from J, the gap between germline ends came to 8 bases. For the CDR3, the DNA is TGTGCCAGCAGCTTTAGGACAGTGAACACTGAAGCTTTCTTT. This codes for CASSFRTVNTEAFF.

Here the CDR3 DNA reads TGTGCCAGCAGGGGGACTAGCGGGGGCCTACAAGAGACCCAGTACTTC. The encoded protein is CASRGTSGGLQETQYF. The chain employs TRBV2 and TRBJ2-5, with TRBD2 matching 14 bases. CDR1 and CDR2 from the germline V gene are SNHLY and FYNNEI. The trim removed 6 bases at V and 2 bases at J, leaving 5 bases unmatched. The CDR3 spans 16 residues. Filled out from reference TRBV2 and TRBJ2-5, the complete variable domain reads EPEVTQTPSHQVTQMGQEVILRCVPISNHLYFYWYRQILGQKVEFLVSFYNNEISEKSEIFDDQFSVERPDGSNFTLKIRSTKLEDSAMYFCASRGTSGGLQETQYFGPGTRLLVL.

V is TRBV7-9 and J is TRBJ2-3; a weak D match, TRBD1 (5 bases). Deletions cut 2 bases from V and 2 bases from J, with 14 bases between. Germline values: CDR1 SEHNR, CDR2 FQNEAQ (reference sequence). The CDR3 has 16 residues. CDR3 sequence (DNA): TGTGCCAGCAGCTTAATGGGGCGGCAGACCACAGATACGCAGTATTTT. It translates to CASSLMGRQTTDTQYF.

This chain joins TRBV5-1 and TRBJ1-4, with TRBD1 matching 8 bases. CDR1 and CDR2 from the germline V gene are SGHRS and YFSETQ. This CDR3 is 14 amino acids long. V shed 2 bases, J shed 6 bases, and the junction held 3 bases outside the gene matches. The CDR3 DNA reads TGCGCCAGCAGCTTCGCACAGGGGGATGAAAAACTGTTTTTT. Amino acid sequence: CASSFAQGDEKLFF.

This clone was found a few times. J is TRBJ1-1 and V is TRBV4-1; tentative D call: TRBD1 (6 bases). Germline CDR1 is MGHRA and CDR2 is YSYEKL. CDR3 size: 14 residues. Trimming removed 4 bases from V and 4 bases from J, with 13 bases in between. The CDR3 nucleotides are TGCGCCAGCAGCCTAGAGGGGGGCGGCACTGAAGCTTTCTTT. This sequence encodes CASSLEGGGTEAFF.

The V call is TRBV30, the J call TRBJ1-6, with 7 positions matching TRBD1. The CDR3 extends over 15 amino acids. Losses at the gene ends were 5 bases for V and 10 bases for J; bases not matched to a gene: 14. Germline loops: CDR1 GTSNPN, CDR2 SVGIG (reference sequence). The CDR3: CAWSFGRSRGSPLHF. CDR3 in DNA: TGTGCCTGGTCATTCGGACGGTCCAGGGGGTCACCCCTCCACTTT.

This clone was seen just once. The chain is built from TRBV9 and TRBJ2-7; TRBD2 matches 8 bases. V shed 4 bases and J 4 bases; nucleotides not matched to a gene: 10. CDR3 size: 15 residues. Germline loops: CDR1 SGDLS, CDR2 YYNGEE. Written as DNA, the CDR3 is TGTGCCAGCAGCACCCAAGCGGGAGAGAATTACGAGCAGTACTTC. Residues: CASSTQAGENYEQYF.

The chain is built from TRBV19 and TRBJ2-7; the D gene is possibly TRBD2 (5 bases). V was shortened by 3 bases and J by 3 bases, with 6 bases between the two germline ends. The CDR3 has 12 amino acids. CDR1 and CDR2 (germline): LNHDA, SQIVND (reference sequence). This CDR3 reads CASSIRGYEQYF. DNA for the CDR3: TGTGCCAGTAGTATCCGGGGCTACGAGCAGTACTTC.

V gene TRBV4-3 combines with J gene TRBJ1-2; D uncertain. Trimming pared 1 base from V and 3 bases from J, leaving 9 bases between. The CDR3 is 14 residues long. Looked up from germline, CDR1 is LGHNA and CDR2 is YSLEER. The CDR3 reads CASSQGYSDYGYTF. The DNA for the CDR3 is TGCGCCAGCAGCCAAGGGTACAGTGACTATGGCTACACCTTC.

The J gene is TRBJ2-1, the V gene TRBV19; D perhaps matches TRBD2 (5 bases). Per the germline V gene, CDR1 is LNHDA and CDR2 is SQIVND (reference sequence). V lost 5 bases and J lost 0, with 32 bases in between. This CDR3 has 22 amino acids. Written as DNA, the CDR3 is TGTGCCAGTAGTGAAACGGGCTTCGGGCAGCGGACTTATACGAGCTCCTACAATGAGCAGTTCTTC. This codes for CASSETGFGQRTYTSSYNEQFF.

The rearrangement uses TRBV6-5 and TRBJ2-2; the D is unclear. This CDR3 is built from 14 residues. Germline CDR1 is MNHEY and CDR2 is SVGAGI. Deletions cut 5 bases from V and 1 base from J, with 8 bases between. For the CDR3, the DNA is TGTGCCAGCAGTCTACAGATGAACACCGGGGAGCTGTTTTTT. The encoded protein is CASSLQMNTGELFF.

The rearrangement joins TRBV28 to TRBJ1-1, with a tentative D call TRBD1 (5 bases). Deletions cut 4 bases from V and 0 bases from J, with 18 bases between. Per the germline V gene, CDR1 is MDHEN and CDR2 is SYDVKM. The length of the CDR3 is 17 residues. The chain's CDR3 is CASSSLPDSRLNTEAFF. In nucleotides, the CDR3 is TGTGCCAGCAGTTCCCTACCTGACAGCCGCCTGAACACTGAAGCTTTCTTT. The full variable domain, in which reference TRBV28 and TRBJ1-1 provide the parts outside the CDR3, is DVKVTQSSRYLVKRTGEKVFLECVQDMDHENMFWYRQDPGLGLRLIYFSYDVKMKEKGDIPEGYSVSREKKERFSLILESASTNQTSMYLCASSSLPDSRLNTEAFFGQGTRLTVV.

Only a few counts were recorded for this clone. Other DNA sequences of this sample code for an identical CDR3. The chain links TRBV6-1 to TRBJ2-7; the match to TRBD2 covers 13 bases. The CDR3 covers 14 residues. The J segment lost 3 bases and the V segment lost 6 bases, leaving 2 bases of the junction unmatched. Germline V gives CDR1 MNHNS, CDR2 SASEGT. In nucleotides, the CDR3 is TGTGCCAGCAGCTGGACTAGCGGGAGCTACGAGCAGTACTTC. It is translated as CASSWTSGSYEQYF.

The chain employs TRBV9 and TRBJ2-1; D is perhaps TRBD2 (5 bases). V was trimmed by 1 base and J by 2 bases, leaving 16 bases between them. Looked up from germline, CDR1 is SGDLS and CDR2 is YYNGEE. CDR3 size: 17 residues. The CDR3 DNA follows: TGTGCCAGCAGCGTAAGCCTTACGGCTAGCACCTACAATGAGCAGTTCTTC. Translation gives CASSVSLTASTYNEQFF.

This rearrangement joins TRBV13 to TRBJ1-4; D unclear. V was trimmed by 5 bases and J by 1 base, leaving 2 bases between them. Germline CDR1 PRHDT, CDR2 FYEKMQ (reference sequence). There are 12 residues in the CDR3. This CDR3 is CASSQTNEKLFF. CDR3 DNA sequence: TGTGCCAGCAGCCAAACTAATGAAAAACTGTTTTTT. The entire variable domain, with the rest obtained from reference TRBV13 and TRBJ1-4, is as follows: AAGVIQSPRHLIKEKRETATLKCYPIPRHDTVYWYQQGPGQDPQFLISFYEKMQSDKGSIPDRFSAQQFSDYHSELNMSSLELGDSALYFCASSQTNEKLFFGSGTQLSVL.

This clone occurred a few times. The chain combines TRBV2 with TRBJ2-5; a weak D match, TRBD1 (6 bases). This CDR3 has 15 amino acids. Germline CDR1 SNHLY, CDR2 FYNNEI. Trimming stripped 6 bases from V and 5 bases from J, with 19 bases between. CDR3 in DNA: TGTGCCAGCAGGGCTCGGGACAAACCGCTGGAGACCCAGTACTTC. Residues: CASRARDKPLETQYF.

This clone was found a few times. V usage is TRBV28 and J usage is TRBJ2-7; 8 nucleotides match TRBD1. Germline CDR1 reads MDHEN; CDR2 reads SYDVKM. The CDR3 has 13 residues. Trimming removed 7 bases from V and 3 bases from J; junction bases left unmatched: 5. CDR3 sequence reads: CASTTGELYEQYF. The DNA of the CDR3 is TGTGCCAGCACGACAGGGGAACTCTACGAGCAGTACTTC.

The chain uses TRBV4-1 and TRBJ1-4, with TRBD1 matching over 8 bases. The V and J ends lost 3 bases and 3 bases, in that order; junction bases with no gene match: 3. The CDR3 runs 15 residues. Germline-derived CDR1 and CDR2 are MGHRA and YSYEKL. CDR3 DNA sequence: TGCGCCAGCAGCCAGTACAGGGGGTCTAATGAAAAACTGTTTTTT. This sequence encodes CASSQYRGSNEKLFF.

This clone turned up a few times. The gene calls are TRBV5-5 and TRBJ2-2; D is perhaps TRBD1 or TRBD2 (6 bases each). This CDR3 has 15 residues. Germline V gives CDR1 SGHKS, CDR2 YYEKEE (reference sequence). Trimming shortened V by 1 base and J by 7 bases, and 14 bases separated the two germline ends. The CDR3 spells CASSLLPGAGGELFF. The CDR3 DNA reads as TGTGCCAGCAGCTTGTTGCCGGGGGCGGGCGGGGAGCTGTTTTTT.

V and J are TRBV28 and TRBJ2-5; the D call may be TRBD1 or TRBD2 (7 bases each). V was clipped by 6 bases and J by 5 bases, with 19 bases between them. Germline loops: CDR1 MDHEN, CDR2 SYDVKM. This CDR3 spans 15 amino acids. For the CDR3, the DNA is TGTGCCAGCAGCACCAGGGGAGGGGGCGTGGAGACCCAGTACTTC. It specifies CASSTRGGGVETQYF.

The CDR3 region has the DNA TGTGCCAGCAGCTCAGGTTCCTACAATGAGCAGTTCTTC. It codes for CASSSGSYNEQFF. V is TRBV11-2 and J is TRBJ2-1; D uncertain. CDR1 is SGHAT and CDR2 is FQNNGV in the germline V gene. The CDR3 length is 13 residues. Trimming took 4 bases from V and 1 from J, leaving 5 bases between them.

V gene TRBV5-1 combines with J gene TRBJ2-1; the D gene is possibly TRBD2 (6 bases). V was cut by 2 bases and J by 3 bases, with 9 bases left in between. This CDR3 is built from 14 residues. CDR1 and CDR2 (germline): SGHRS, YFSETQ. This CDR3 is CASSFAGFYNEQFF. The DNA of the CDR3 is TGCGCCAGCAGCTTCGCGGGATTCTACAATGAGCAGTTCTTC.

The gene calls are TRBV6-1 and TRBJ1-4; TRBD1 aligns across 9 bases. The CDR3 sequence is 13 residues long. Germline V lookup: CDR1 MNHNS, CDR2 SASEGT. J lost 7 bases, V lost 10 bases, and 7 bases had no gene match. The CDR3, as DNA: TGTGCCACCATACAGGGGGCCGGTGAAAAACTGTTTTTT. This translates into CATIQGAGEKLFF.

This chain joins TRBV18 and TRBJ1-2; no clear D. Germline CDR1 and CDR2: KGHSH and LQKENI. V was trimmed by 2 bases and J by 2 bases, leaving 6 bases between them. The CDR3 is made up of 13 amino acids. This chain's CDR3 is CASSPRENYGYTF. In nucleotides, the CDR3 is TGTGCCAGCTCACCAAGGGAAAACTATGGCTACACCTTC.

The V call is TRBV11-2, the J call TRBJ2-5; D is perhaps TRBD1 (5 bases). This CDR3 comprises 13 residues. V lost 1 base to trimming and J lost 5 bases, with 8 bases between them. Germline V gene lookup returns CDR1 SGHAT and CDR2 FQNNGV. CDR3 nucleotides: TGTGCCAGCAGCTTAGTGGGGCGGGAGACCCAGTACTTC. Its protein product is CASSLVGRETQYF.